This entry features one T cell receptor beta chain sequence. Some clones are missing from TCRdb's copy, which holds only in-frame ones; the method was immunoSEQ multiplex PCR. The sample includes some 60,000 clones, around nine tenths seen only once; the top ten take 2.8%. This record belongs to a study of T cell changes during pregnancy in multiple sclerosis. V lost 3 bases and J lost 2; bases outside the gene matches: 7. The CDR3 length is 16 residues. Germline loops: CDR1 MGHDK, CDR2 SYGVNS. The receptor's source is a female donor in good health, enrolled as a control in a pregnancy study. The rearrangement uses TRBV25-1 and TRBJ2-1, with TRBD2 matching over 7 bases. Sequencing was performed on peripheral blood, taken in the third trimester of pregnancy. The CDR3 spells CASSDDGGGTYNEQFF. The CDR3 coding sequence is TGTGCCAGCAGTGATGATGGCGGGGGAACCTACAATGAGCAGTTCTTC.